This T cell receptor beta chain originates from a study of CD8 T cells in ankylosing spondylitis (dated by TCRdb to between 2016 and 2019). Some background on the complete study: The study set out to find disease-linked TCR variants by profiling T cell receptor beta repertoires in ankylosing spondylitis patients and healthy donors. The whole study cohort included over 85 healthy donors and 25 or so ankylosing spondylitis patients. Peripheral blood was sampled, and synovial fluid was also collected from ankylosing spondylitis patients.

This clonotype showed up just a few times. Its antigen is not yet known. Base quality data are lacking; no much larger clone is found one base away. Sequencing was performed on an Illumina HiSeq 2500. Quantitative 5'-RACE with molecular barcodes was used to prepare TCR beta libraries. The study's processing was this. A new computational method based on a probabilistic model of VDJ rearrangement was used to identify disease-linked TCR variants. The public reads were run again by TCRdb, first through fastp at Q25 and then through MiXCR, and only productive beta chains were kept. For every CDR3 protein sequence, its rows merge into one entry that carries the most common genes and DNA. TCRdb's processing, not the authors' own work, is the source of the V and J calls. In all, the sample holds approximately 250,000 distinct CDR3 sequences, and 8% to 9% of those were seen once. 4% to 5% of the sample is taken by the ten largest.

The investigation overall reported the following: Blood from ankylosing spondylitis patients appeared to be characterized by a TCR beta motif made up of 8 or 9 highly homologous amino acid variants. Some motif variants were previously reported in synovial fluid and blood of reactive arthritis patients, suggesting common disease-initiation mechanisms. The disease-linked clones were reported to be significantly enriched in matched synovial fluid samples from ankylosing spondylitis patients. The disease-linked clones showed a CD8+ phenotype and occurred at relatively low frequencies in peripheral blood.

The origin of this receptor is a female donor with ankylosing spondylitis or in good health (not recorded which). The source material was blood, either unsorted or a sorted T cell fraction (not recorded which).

This receptor has the CDR3 CASSRQVGGTDTQYF. The nucleotide sequence reads TGTGCCAGCAGCCGACAAGTGGGAGGGACAGATACGCAGTATTTT. The chain is encoded by TRBV7-2 joined to TRBJ2-3; 7 bases in between match TRBD2. CDR1 is given as SGHTA and CDR2 as FQGNSA, both from the germline V gene. The CDR3 runs 15 residues from the cysteine to the phenylalanine. Here the CDR3 DNA is all that survives: 45 bases in frame from base 1. The junction shows trimming of 5 bases on V and 3 bases on J, and the gene matches do not reach 8 bases of it. The CDR3 plus the reference TRBV7-2 and TRBJ2-3 genes for the other parts give the full variable domain: GAGVSQSPSNKVTEKGKDVELRCDPISGHTALYWYRQSLGQGLEFLIYFQGNSAPDKSGLPSDRFSAERTGGSVSTLTIQRTQQEDSAVYLCASSRQVGGTDTQYFGPGTRLTVL.